This TCR beta chain is drawn from a study of OX40 agonist ivuxolimab in advanced cancers. Study context: Dose-escalation subjects each had hepatocellular carcinoma, melanoma, renal cell or head and neck cancer. Findings and limits, study-wide: In a subset of nonresponders, normalized T-cell clonal expansion was also low. The study found among the lowest clonal expansion in partial responders at 0.1-3.0 mg/kg. In the 0.1 to 3.0 mg/kg range, CD4+ and CD8+ blood T cells had expanded clonally by week 6.

As regards this clone: Antigen: not known. The same CDR3 can be traced to other DNA sequences in this sample.

After removal of 5 bases from V and 2 bases from J, the junction contained 8 bases not matched to a gene. This CDR3 is 15 amino acids long. CDR1 MNHNY and CDR2 SVGAGI come from the germline V gene (reference sequence). Generated by immunoSEQ multiplex PCR, the TCRdb table keeps only in-frame clones and is missing some. The data hold tens of thousands of clones, with 78% observed a single time. The origin of this receptor is an adult with an advanced solid tumor such as melanoma, head and neck, liver or kidney cancer. Sequenced material: CD4+ or CD8+ T cells sorted from blood, taken in a trial of the OX40 agonist ivuxolimab. The V and J genes are TRBV6-6 and TRBJ1-1; 7 bases match TRBD1. The CDR3 DNA is TGTGCCAGCAGTCCCGGGACAGTTCTTAACACTGAAGCTTTCTTT. Translated: CASSPGTVLNTEAFF.